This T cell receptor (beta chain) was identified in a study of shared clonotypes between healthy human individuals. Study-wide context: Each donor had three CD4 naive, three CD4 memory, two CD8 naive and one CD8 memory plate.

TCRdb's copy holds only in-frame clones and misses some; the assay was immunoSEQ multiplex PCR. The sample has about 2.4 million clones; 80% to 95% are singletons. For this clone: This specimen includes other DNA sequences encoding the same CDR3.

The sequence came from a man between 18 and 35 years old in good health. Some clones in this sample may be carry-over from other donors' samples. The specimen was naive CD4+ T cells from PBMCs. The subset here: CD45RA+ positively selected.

For the CDR3, the DNA is TGCAGCGTTGCCGGACGATCCTACAATGAGCAGTTCTTC. This sequence encodes CSVAGRSYNEQFF. The chain couples TRBV29-1 to TRBJ2-1; D not certain. This CDR3 comprises 13 residues. Germline loops: CDR1 SQVTM, CDR2 ANQGSEA. Trimming took off 4 bases at V and 1 base at J, with 8 bases between the two ends.